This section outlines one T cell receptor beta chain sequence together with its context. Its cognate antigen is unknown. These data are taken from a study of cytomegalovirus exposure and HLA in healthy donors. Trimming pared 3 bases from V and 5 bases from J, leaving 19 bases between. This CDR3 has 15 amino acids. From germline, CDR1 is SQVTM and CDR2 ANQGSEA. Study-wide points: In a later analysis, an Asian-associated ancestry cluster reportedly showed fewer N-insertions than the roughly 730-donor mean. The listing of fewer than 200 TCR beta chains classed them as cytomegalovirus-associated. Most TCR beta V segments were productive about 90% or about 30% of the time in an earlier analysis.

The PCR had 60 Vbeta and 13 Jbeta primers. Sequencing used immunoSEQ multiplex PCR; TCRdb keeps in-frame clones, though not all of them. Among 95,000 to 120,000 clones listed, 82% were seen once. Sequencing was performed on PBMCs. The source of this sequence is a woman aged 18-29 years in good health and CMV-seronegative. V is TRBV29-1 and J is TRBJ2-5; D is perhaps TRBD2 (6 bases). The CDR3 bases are TGCAGCGTTGAGGGTGGGAGGATCACGTCCGAGACCCAGTACTTC. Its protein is CSVEGGRITSETQYF. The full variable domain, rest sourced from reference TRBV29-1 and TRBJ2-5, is SAVISQKPSRDICQRGTSLTIQCQVDSQVTMMFWYRQQPGQSLTLIATANQGSEATYESGFVIDKFPISRPNLTFSTLTVSNMSPEDSSIYLCSVEGGRITSETQYFGPGTRLLVL.